This TCR beta chain was identified in a study of blood T cell repertoires in COVID-19. At the level of the study: Sample material is recorded as cDNA or gDNA derived from T cells, B-cell-depleted T cells, or PBMCs.

Profiling relied on immunoSEQ multiplex PCR, and the TCRdb table lists in-frame clones only, not all of them. The sample comprises about 25,000 clones, approximately 86% of which are singletons, and about 2% rests with the top ten. Germline values: CDR1 WSHSY, CDR2 SAAADI. V was trimmed by 5 bases and J by 8 bases, leaving 15 bases between them. The CDR3 sequence is 13 residues long. Source material: peripheral blood. The receptor's source is a man older than 75 with active or convalescent COVID-19. The chain couples TRBV10-2 to TRBJ1-2, with D possibly being TRBD1 (5 bases). The CDR3 DNA is TGCGCCAGCAGTACCACAGGCGGTTACGGCTACACCTTC. It encodes CASSTTGGYGYTF.